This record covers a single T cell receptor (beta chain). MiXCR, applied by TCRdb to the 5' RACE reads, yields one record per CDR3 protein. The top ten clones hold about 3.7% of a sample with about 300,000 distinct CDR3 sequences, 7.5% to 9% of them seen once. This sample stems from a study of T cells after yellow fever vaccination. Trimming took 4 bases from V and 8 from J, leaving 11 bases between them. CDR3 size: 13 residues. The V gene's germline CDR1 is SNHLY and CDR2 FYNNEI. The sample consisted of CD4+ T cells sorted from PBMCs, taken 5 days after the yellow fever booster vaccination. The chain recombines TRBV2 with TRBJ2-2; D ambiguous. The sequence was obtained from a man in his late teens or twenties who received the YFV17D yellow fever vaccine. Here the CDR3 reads CASSGWDLGELFF. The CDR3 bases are TGTGCCAGCAGTGGTTGGGATTTGGGGGAGCTGTTTTTT.